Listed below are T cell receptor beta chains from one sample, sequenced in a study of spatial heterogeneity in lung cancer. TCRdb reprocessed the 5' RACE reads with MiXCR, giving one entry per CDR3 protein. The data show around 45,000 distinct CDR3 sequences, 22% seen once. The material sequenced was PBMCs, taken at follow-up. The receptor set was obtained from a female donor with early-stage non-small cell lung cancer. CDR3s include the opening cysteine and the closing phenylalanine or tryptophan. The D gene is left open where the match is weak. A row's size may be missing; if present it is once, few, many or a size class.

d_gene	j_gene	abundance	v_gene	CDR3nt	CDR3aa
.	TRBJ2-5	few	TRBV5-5	TGTGCCAGCAGCTACGGACGGATAGAGACCCAGTACTTC	CASSYGRIETQYF
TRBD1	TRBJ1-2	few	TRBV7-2	TGTGCCAGCAGCTTAGGGGGGACAGGGGGCCATGGCTACACCTTC	CASSLGGTGGHGYTF
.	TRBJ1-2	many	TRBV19	TGTGCCAGTAGTATGCAGGGGAACTATGGCTACACCTTC	CASSMQGNYGYTF
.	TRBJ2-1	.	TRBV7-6	TGTGCCAGCAGCTTAGTACACAGCGAGCAGTTCTTC	CASSLVHSEQFF
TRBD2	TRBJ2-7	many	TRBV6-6	TGTGCCAGCACCAAGATTCCCGGGACTAGCGGAAGCTCCTACGAGCAGTACTTC	CASTKIPGTSGSSYEQYF
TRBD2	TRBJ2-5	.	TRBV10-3	TGTGCCATCAGTGTGGTGCGAACTAGCGGGGGAGAGACCCAGTACTTC	CAISVVRTSGGETQYF
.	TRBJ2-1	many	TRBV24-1	TGTGCCACCAGTGAATCGGCGCGCAATGAGCAGTTCTTC	CATSESARNEQFF
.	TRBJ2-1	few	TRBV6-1	TGTGCCAGCAGTGAATCCCACTACAATGAGCAGTTCTTC	CASSESHYNEQFF
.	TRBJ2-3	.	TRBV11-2	TGTGCCAGCAGCTTAGCCTGGTTTTCAGATACGCAGTATTTT	CASSLAWFSDTQYF
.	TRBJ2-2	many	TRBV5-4	TGTGCCAGCAGCTCCGGGACACCTCTCGACGCCGGGGAGCTGTTTTTT	CASSSGTPLDAGELFF
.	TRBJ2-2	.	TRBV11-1	TGTGCCAGCAGCTTAGATGGGTTTTCGGGGGAGCTGTTTTTT	CASSLDGFSGELFF
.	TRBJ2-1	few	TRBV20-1	TGCAGTGCTAGAGATAACGGGGCTAGGATCTCCTACAATGAGCAGTTCTTC	CSARDNGARISYNEQFF
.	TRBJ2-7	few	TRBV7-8	TGTGCCAGCAGCTTGCATCGCGGCGGGGTCGAGCAGTACTTC	CASSLHRGGVEQYF
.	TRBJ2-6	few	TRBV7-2	TGTGCCAGCAGCCCCCGGGACGGTATCTCTGGGGCCAACGTCCTGACTTTC	CASSPRDGISGANVLTF
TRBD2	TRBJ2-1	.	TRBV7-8	TGTGCCAGCAGCTTGGACCGACTAGCGGGAGGGAATGAGCAGTTCTTC	CASSLDRLAGGNEQFF
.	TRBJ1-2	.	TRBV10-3	TGTGCCATCAGTGAGCCGCTACAGGCTGGAGCTAACTATGGCTACACCTTC	CAISEPLQAGANYGYTF
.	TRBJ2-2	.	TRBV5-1	TGCGCCAGCAGTGCGACTGCGGGCACCGGGGAGCTGTTTTTT	CASSATAGTGELFF
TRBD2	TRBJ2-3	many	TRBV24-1	TGTGCCACCAGTGATGGGGGGGGTTCAGATACGCAGTATTTT	CATSDGGGSDTQYF
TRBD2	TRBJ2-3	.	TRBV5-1	TGCGCCAGCAGTCGGGAGGCCGGAGATACGCAGTATTTT	CASSREAGDTQYF
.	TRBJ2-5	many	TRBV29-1	TGCAGCGTTGATTTGAGTTTGGAGACCCAGTACTTC	CSVDLSLETQYF